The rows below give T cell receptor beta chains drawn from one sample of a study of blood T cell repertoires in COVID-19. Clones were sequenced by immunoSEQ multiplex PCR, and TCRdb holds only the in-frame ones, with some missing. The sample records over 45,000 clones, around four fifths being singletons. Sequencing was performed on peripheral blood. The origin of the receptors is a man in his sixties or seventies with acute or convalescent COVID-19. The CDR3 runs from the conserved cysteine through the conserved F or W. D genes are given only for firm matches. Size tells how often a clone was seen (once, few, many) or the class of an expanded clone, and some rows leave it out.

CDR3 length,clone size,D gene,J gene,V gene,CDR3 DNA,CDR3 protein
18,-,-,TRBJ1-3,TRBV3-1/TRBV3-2,TGTGCCAGCAGCCAAGGCTTCAGGGACAAGTGGTCTGGAAACACCATATATTTT,CASSQGFRDKWSGNTIYF
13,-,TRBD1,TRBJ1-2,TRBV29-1,TGCAGCGTTGCGGAGGGGGCGGGCTATGGCTACACCTTC,CSVAEGAGYGYTF
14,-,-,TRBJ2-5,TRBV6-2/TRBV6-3,TGTGCCAGCAGCTTAAACCAGGGCCTTGAGACCCAGTACTTC,CASSLNQGLETQYF
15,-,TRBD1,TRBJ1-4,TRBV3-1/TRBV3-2,TGTGCCAGCAGCCAGGACAGGGAGGAAGGTGAAAAACTGTTTTTT,CASSQDREEGEKLFF
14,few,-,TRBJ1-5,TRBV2,TGTGCCAGCACTGAGGCAGGGGCCTCTCAGCCCCAGCATTTT,CASTEAGASQPQHF
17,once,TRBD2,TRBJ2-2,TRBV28,TGTGCCAGCAGTCCCGTTCCTGAAGCGGGAGGAACCGGGGAGCTGTTTTTT,CASSPVPEAGGTGELFF
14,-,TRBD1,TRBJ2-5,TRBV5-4,TGTGCCAGCAGCAGACAGGGCCCGGGGGAGACCCAGTACTTC,CASSRQGPGETQYF
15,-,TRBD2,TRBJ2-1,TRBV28,TGTGCCAGCAGTTGGCTGGCGGGAGGCTACAATGAGCAGTTCTTC,CASSWLAGGYNEQFF
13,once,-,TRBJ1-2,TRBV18,TGTGCCAGCTCACTCTCGGAGAACTATGGCTACACCTTC,CASSLSENYGYTF
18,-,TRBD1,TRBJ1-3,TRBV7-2,TGTGCCAGCAGTCCTGATGTGACAGGGCCGTTCTCTGGAAACACCATATATTTT,CASSPDVTGPFSGNTIYF
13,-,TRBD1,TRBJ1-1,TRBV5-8,TGTGCCAGCAGCCCCCAGAGGACAGGGAAAGCTTTCTTT,CASSPQRTGKAFF